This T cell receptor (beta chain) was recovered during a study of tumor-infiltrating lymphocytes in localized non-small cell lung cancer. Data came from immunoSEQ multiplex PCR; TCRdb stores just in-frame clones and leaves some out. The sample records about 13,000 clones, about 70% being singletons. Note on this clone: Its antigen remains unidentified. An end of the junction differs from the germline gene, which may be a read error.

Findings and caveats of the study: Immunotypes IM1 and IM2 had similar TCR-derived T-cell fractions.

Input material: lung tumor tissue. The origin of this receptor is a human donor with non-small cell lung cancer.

CDR3: CASSAQGTQYF. CDR3 nucleotides: TGTGCCAGCAGTGCCCAAGGGACCCAGTACTTC. This chain uses TRBV6-1 with TRBJ2-5; D ambiguous. Germline-derived CDR1 and CDR2 are MNHNS and SASEGT. The CDR3 has 11 amino acids.